A selection of T cell receptor beta chains follows, all from one sample in a study of OX40 agonist ivuxolimab in advanced cancers. Sequencing used immunoSEQ multiplex PCR; TCRdb keeps in-frame clones, though not all of them. The sample contains about 62,000 clones, approximately 85% of which appear only once. The sequenced sample was CD4+ or CD8+ T cells sorted from blood, obtained in a trial of the OX40 agonist ivuxolimab. All receptors come from an adult with an advanced solid tumor such as melanoma, head and neck, liver or kidney cancer. CDR3s include the opening cysteine and the closing phenylalanine or tryptophan. D genes are given only for firm matches. A clone size is listed for some rows: how often the clone was seen (once, few, many), or a class if it is expanded.

TRBJ2-2	NA	TRBV5-4	NA	16	TGTGCCAGCAGCTTGAGGACGGTGGTGAGCACCGGGGAGCTGTTTTTT	CASSLRTVVSTGELFF
TRBJ1-4	NA	TRBV2	NA	14	TGTGCCAGCAGTTCCGGTATCTCTAATGAAAAACTGTTTTTT	CASSSGISNEKLFF
TRBJ2-3	NA	TRBV7-2	NA	13	TGTGCCAGCAGCTTCTCCGACACAGATACGCAGTATTTT	CASSFSDTDTQYF
TRBJ1-2	NA	TRBV7-2	NA	14	TGTGCCAGCAGCTTAGGCTTAAGACAGTATGGCTACACCTTC	CASSLGLRQYGYTF
TRBJ2-3	NA	TRBV9	TRBD1	17	TGTGCCAGCAGCCCCGGGACAGGGACAGGCTCCTGGGATACGCAGTATTTT	CASSPGTGTGSWDTQYF
TRBJ2-7	NA	TRBV5-8	TRBD1	16	TGTGCCAGCAGCCAAGCTGGGGACAGGTTATCCTACGAGCAGTACTTC	CASSQAGDRLSYEQYF
TRBJ2-5	NA	TRBV7-9	NA	16	TGTGCCAGCAGCTCCGGCCTGAGGGGAGCTCAAGAGACCCAGTACTTC	CASSSGLRGAQETQYF
TRBJ1-4	NA	TRBV11-2	NA	15	TGTGCCAGCAGCTTAGTTCGGGGGGGTAATGAAAAACTGTTTTTT	CASSLVRGGNEKLFF
TRBJ1-6	NA	TRBV30	NA	14	TGTGCCTGGGCCCCGGAAGGGTCCGGCTCACCCCTCCACTTT	CAWAPEGSGSPLHF
TRBJ2-1	once	TRBV6-4	NA	12	TGTGCCAGCAGTGAAGGGGAGACGGAGCAGTTCTTC	CASSEGETEQFF
TRBJ2-7	NA	TRBV28	TRBD2	15	TGTGCCAGCAGTCGCCTAGCGGGTAGCTCCTACGAGCAGTACTTC	CASSRLAGSSYEQYF
TRBJ2-2	NA	TRBV7-2	NA	16	TGTGCCAGCAGCTTACAGACACCATTAAACCCCGGGGAGCTGTTTTTT	CASSLQTPLNPGELFF
TRBJ2-7	NA	TRBV6-1	NA	18	TGTGCCAGCAGTGAAGCGGCATCGGGTTGGAGGGACTCCTACGAGCAGTACTTC	CASSEAASGWRDSYEQYF
TRBJ2-3	NA	TRBV7-6	TRBD2	16	TGTGCCAGCAGCTTACCTAGCGGGGGGGCAGACGATACGCAGTATTTT	CASSLPSGGADDTQYF
TRBJ1-3	NA	TRBV6-5	NA	15	TGTGCCAGCAGTCGCCAGGGTCTAGCTGGAAACACCATATATTTT	CASSRQGLAGNTIYF
TRBJ2-7	NA	TRBV6-5	NA	14	TGTGCCAGCACCTCGGGACATTCCCCCTACGAGCAGTACTTC	CASTSGHSPYEQYF
TRBJ1-6	NA	TRBV10-3	NA	15	TGTGCCATCAGTGATCTGACGGGTCGAGATTCACCCCTCCACTTT	CAISDLTGRDSPLHF
TRBJ1-1	NA	TRBV7-9	TRBD1	16	TGTGCCAGCAGCTCGGACAGGGGAACGGGGAACACTGAAGCTTTCTTT	CASSSDRGTGNTEAFF
TRBJ1-5	NA	TRBV7-3	NA	16	TGTGCCAGCAGCCTATACAGGGAGCTATGGAATCAGCCCCAGCATTTT	CASSLYRELWNQPQHF
TRBJ2-5	NA	TRBV7-2	TRBD2	16	TGTGCCAGCAGCTATACCGGGACTAGCGGGAGAGAGACCCAGTACTTC	CASSYTGTSGRETQYF
TRBJ2-5	NA	TRBV28	NA	11	TGTGCCAGCAGTTTAGGAAGGGCCCAGTACTTC	CASSLGRAQYF
TRBJ2-3	NA	TRBV5-1	TRBD2	14	TGCGCCAGCAGCTCGGGACTAGCTTCCGATACGCAGTATTTT	CASSSGLASDTQYF
TRBJ1-6	NA	TRBV6-1	TRBD1	15	TGTGCCAGCAGTTGGACAGGGCTCGATAATTCACCCCTCCACTTT	CASSWTGLDNSPLHF
TRBJ2-5	NA	TRBV10-1	TRBD2	16	TGCGCCAGCAGTGAGTCGGCGACTAGCGTCCAAGAGACCCAGTACTTC	CASSESATSVQETQYF
TRBJ1-4	NA	TRBV5-6	NA	15	TGTGCCAGCAGCGGCCCCCAGGTGGGGGGTGAAAAACTGTTTTTT	CASSGPQVGGEKLFF
TRBJ1-2	few	TRBV28	NA	14	TGTGCCAGCAAAGGGAGTGAGGCGCACTATGGCTACACCTTC	CASKGSEAHYGYTF
TRBJ1-2	NA	TRBV10-2	TRBD1	14	TGCGCCAGCAATCCCGGACAGGGAAACTATGGCTACACCTTC	CASNPGQGNYGYTF
TRBJ2-1	NA	TRBV7-2	NA	15	TGTGCCAGCAGCTTGGCCCCCCTAGTATACAATGAGCAGTTCTTC	CASSLAPLVYNEQFF
TRBJ2-1	NA	TRBV23-1	TRBD2	14	TGCGCCACCCCTCCAGCGGGGCGGGGAAATGAGCAGTTCTTC	CATPPAGRGNEQFF